The TCR beta chain described here comes from a study of shared clonotypes between healthy human individuals. Using immunoSEQ multiplex PCR, the repertoire was profiled, and TCRdb retains in-frame clones only, with some absent. The top ten clones hold 1.2% of a sample with roughly 2,000,000 clones, roughly 94% of them seen once. Naive CD8 cells lacked CD45RO, underwent positive selection for CCR7 and left out terminally differentiated effector memory CD45RA+ cells. Germline V gene lookup returns CDR1 PRHDT and CDR2 FYEKMQ (reference sequence). Trimming removed 3 bases from V and 2 bases from J, with 10 bases in between. CDR3 size: 14 residues.

This receptor was taken from a man aged 18 to 30 in good health. The rearrangement joins TRBV13 to TRBJ1-1; possible D gene TRBD1, 6 bases. Source material: naive CD8+ T cells sorted from blood. The DNA of the CDR3 is TGTGCCAGCAGCTTTCTCAGGGGTAACACTGAAGCTTTCTTT. It encodes CASSFLRGNTEAFF.